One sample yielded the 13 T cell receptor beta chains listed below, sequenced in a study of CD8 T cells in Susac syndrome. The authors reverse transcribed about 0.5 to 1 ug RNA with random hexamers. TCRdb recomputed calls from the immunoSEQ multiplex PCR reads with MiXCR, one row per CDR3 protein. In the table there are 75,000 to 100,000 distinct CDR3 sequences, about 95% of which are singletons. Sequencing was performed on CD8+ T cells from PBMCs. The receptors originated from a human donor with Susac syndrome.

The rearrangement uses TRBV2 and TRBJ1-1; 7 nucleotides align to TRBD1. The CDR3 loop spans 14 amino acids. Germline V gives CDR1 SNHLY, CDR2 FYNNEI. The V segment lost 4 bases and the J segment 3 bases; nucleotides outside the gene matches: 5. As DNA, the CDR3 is TGTGCCAGCAGTGTCGGGACAGTCTACACTGAAGCTTTCTTT. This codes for CASSVGTVYTEAFF.

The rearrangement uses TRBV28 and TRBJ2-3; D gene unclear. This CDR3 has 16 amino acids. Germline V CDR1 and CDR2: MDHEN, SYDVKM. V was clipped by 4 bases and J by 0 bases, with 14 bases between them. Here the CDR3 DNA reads TGTGCCAGCAGTTCCGACGGGTGGGCTAGCACAGATACGCAGTATTTT. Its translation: CASSSDGWASTDTQYF.

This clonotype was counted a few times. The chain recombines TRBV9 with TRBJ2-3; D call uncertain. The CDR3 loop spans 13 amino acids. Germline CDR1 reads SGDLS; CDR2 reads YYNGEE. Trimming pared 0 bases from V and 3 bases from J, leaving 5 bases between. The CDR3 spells CASSVGGTDTQYF. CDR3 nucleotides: TGTGCCAGCAGCGTAGGTGGGACAGATACGCAGTATTTT.

CDR3 protein: CASSLWAAGNEQYF. The CDR3 region has the DNA TGTGCCAGCAGTTTATGGGCGGCTGGGAACGAGCAGTACTTC. The chain joins TRBV27 to TRBJ2-7; D unresolved. V was pared by 1 base and J by 5 bases, with 12 bases between. This CDR3 is built from 14 residues. Looked up from germline, CDR1 is MNHEY and CDR2 is SMNVEV (reference sequence).

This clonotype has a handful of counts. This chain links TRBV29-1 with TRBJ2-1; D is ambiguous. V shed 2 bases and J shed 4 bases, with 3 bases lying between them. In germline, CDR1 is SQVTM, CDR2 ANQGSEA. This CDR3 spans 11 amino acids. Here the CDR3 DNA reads TGCAGCGTTGAATTGTACAATGAGCAGTTCTTC. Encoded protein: CSVELYNEQFF.

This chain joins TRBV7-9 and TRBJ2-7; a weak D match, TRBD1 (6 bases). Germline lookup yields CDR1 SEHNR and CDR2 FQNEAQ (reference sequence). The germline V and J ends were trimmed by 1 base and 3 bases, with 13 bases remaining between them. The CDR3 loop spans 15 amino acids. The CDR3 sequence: CASSLGRTDHYEQYF. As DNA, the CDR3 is TGTGCCAGCAGCTTAGGTAGGACAGACCACTACGAGCAGTACTTC. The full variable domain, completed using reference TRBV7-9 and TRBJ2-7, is DTGVSQNPRHKITKRGQNVTFRCDPISEHNRLYWYRQTLGQGPEFLTYFQNEAQLEKSRLLSDRFSAERPKGSFSTLEIQRTEQGDSAMYLCASSLGRTDHYEQYFGPGTRLTVT.

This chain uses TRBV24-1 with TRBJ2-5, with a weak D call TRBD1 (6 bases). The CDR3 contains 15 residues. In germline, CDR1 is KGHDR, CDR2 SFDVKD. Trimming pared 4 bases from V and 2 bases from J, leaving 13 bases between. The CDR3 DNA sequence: TGTGCCACCAGTGAGAGCTCCAGGGGACAAGAGACCCAGTACTTC. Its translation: CATSESSRGQETQYF.

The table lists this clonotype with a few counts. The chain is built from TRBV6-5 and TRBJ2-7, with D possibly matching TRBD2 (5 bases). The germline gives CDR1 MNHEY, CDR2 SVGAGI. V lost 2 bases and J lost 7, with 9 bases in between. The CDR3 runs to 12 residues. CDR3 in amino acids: CASSYGSGEQYF. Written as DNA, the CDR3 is TGTGCCAGCAGTTACGGATCGGGGGAGCAGTACTTC.

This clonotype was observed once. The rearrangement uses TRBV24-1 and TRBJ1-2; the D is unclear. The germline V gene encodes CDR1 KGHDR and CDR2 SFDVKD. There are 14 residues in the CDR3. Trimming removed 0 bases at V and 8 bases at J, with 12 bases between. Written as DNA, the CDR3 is TGTGCCACCAGTGATTTGAGTTATGTTCGAGGCTACACCTTC. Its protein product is CATSDLSYVRGYTF.

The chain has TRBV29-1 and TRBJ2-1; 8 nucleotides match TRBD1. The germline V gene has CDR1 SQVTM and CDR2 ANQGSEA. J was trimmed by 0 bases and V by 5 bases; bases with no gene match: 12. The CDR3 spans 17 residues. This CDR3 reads CSVSLPGGENSYNEQFF. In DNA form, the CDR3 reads TGCAGCGTTTCATTGCCAGGGGGCGAAAACTCCTACAATGAGCAGTTCTTC.

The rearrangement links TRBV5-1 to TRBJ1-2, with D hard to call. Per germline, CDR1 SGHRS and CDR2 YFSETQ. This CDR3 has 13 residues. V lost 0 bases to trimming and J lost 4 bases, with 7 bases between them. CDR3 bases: TGCGCCAGCAGCTTGGGCAGCCTCTATGGCTACACCTTC. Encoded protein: CASSLGSLYGYTF.

CDR3 region: CASSQAHYNEQFF. The CDR3 coding sequence is TGTGCCAGCAGCCAGGCCCACTACAATGAGCAGTTCTTC. The chain couples TRBV3-1 to TRBJ2-1; no clear D. V was pared by 3 bases and J by 3 bases, with 6 bases between. The CDR3 contains 13 residues. The germline gives CDR1 LGHDT, CDR2 YNNKEL (reference sequence).

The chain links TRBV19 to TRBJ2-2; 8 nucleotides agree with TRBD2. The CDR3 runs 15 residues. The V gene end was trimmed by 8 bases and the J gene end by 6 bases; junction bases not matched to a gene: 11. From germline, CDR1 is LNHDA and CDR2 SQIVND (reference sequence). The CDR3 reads CASRAGTRGSGELFF. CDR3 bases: TGTGCCAGTCGAGCTGGGACTAGAGGGTCCGGGGAGCTGTTTTTT.